The 30 T cell receptor beta chains given below trace back to one sample, sequenced in a study of T cell repertoires in cytomegalovirus infection. TCRdb called the reads again in MiXCR, with one record for every CDR3 protein. The table includes some 240,000 distinct CDR3 sequences, 15% to 20% detected once. The sequencing sample was made of CD8+ T cells from PBMCs. Every receptor here comes from a human donor in good health (CMV status not recorded). Some clones in this sample may be carry-over from other donors' samples.

This clonotype was counted ten times or more. V is TRBV5-6 and J is TRBJ2-7; D perhaps matches TRBD1 (6 bases). CDR3 length: 13 amino acids. CDR1 SGHDT and CDR2 YYEEEE come from the germline V gene. V lost 3 bases, J lost 6 bases, and 13 bases lay in between. The CDR3 reads CASSSTGFREQYF. CDR3 coding DNA: TGTGCCAGCAGCTCCACAGGGTTTCGCGAGCAGTACTTC.

This chain connects TRBV7-9 to TRBJ1-1; 8 nucleotides match TRBD1. V shed 5 bases and J 3 bases; nucleotides not matched to a gene: 8. The CDR3 has 15 residues. Germline loops: CDR1 SEHNR, CDR2 FQNEAQ (reference sequence). CDR3 sequence: CASSNSGTGDTEAFF. The DNA of the CDR3 is TGTGCCAGCAGCAATTCCGGGACAGGAGACACTGAAGCTTTCTTT.

This clonotype was seen only a few times. V is TRBV4-1 and J is TRBJ1-2; a possible D gene is TRBD1 (6 bases). Germline assignment: CDR1 MGHRA and CDR2 YSYEKL. The V and J ends lost 1 base and 4 bases respectively, with 10 bases between them. The CDR3 totals 14 residues. The CDR3 loop reads CASSQGGGVYGYTF. CDR3 DNA sequence: TGCGCCAGCAGCCAAGGAGGGGGTGTCTATGGCTACACCTTC.

In its sample, this clonotype was seen many times. The V gene is TRBV5-5, the J gene TRBJ2-3; TRBD1 is a possible D gene (7 bases). The CDR3 runs 16 residues. The germline V gene encodes CDR1 SGHKS and CDR2 YYEKEE (reference sequence). The V gene lost 4 bases and the J gene lost 0 bases, with 15 bases spanning the gap. This CDR3 reads CASSQEGDRSTDTQYF. The DNA for the CDR3 is TGTGCCAGCAGCCAGGAGGGGGACAGAAGCACAGATACGCAGTATTTT. Full variable domain (outside the CDR3, taken from reference TRBV5-5 and TRBJ2-3): DAGVTQSPTHLIKTRGQQVTLRCSPISGHKSVSWYQQVLGQGPQFIFQYYEKEERGRGNFPDRFSARQFPNYSSELNVNALLLGDSALYLCASSQEGDRSTDTQYFGPGTRLTVL.

The chain couples TRBV4-1 to TRBJ2-1; 10 bases are a match to TRBD2. The V gene end was trimmed by 1 base and the J gene end by 1 base; junction bases not matched to a gene: 1. Germline CDR1 MGHRA, CDR2 YSYEKL. The length of the CDR3 is 16 residues. CDR3 in amino acids: CASSQGTSGSYNEQFF. CDR3 nucleotides: TGCGCCAGCAGCCAAGGGACTAGCGGTTCCTACAATGAGCAGTTCTTC.

This clonotype was counted many times. The chain links TRBV6-5 to TRBJ2-1; D uncertain. The V end lost 5 bases, the J end lost 6 bases, and 8 bases lay between the germline ends. Looked up from germline, CDR1 is MNHEY and CDR2 is SVGAGI. The CDR3 covers 12 residues. The CDR3 is CASSPAVNEQFF. The CDR3 coding sequence is TGTGCCAGCAGTCCGGCGGTCAATGAGCAGTTCTTC.

This clonotype has ten or more counts. V is TRBV7-2 and J is TRBJ1-2; 7 nucleotides agree with TRBD1. V shed 2 bases, J shed 14 bases, and the junction held 17 bases outside the gene matches. The CDR3 has 15 residues. The germline V gene has CDR1 SGHTA and CDR2 FQGNSA. The CDR3 reads CASSLIGTAVGDQTF. For the CDR3, the DNA is TGTGCCAGCAGCTTAATCGGGACAGCCGTCGGAGATCAGACCTTC.

The table lists this clonotype with a few counts. V and J are TRBV19 and TRBJ1-1; a possible D gene is TRBD1 (5 bases). CDR3 size: 14 residues. Germline V lookup: CDR1 LNHDA, CDR2 SQIVND (reference sequence). Trimming removed 4 bases at V and 4 bases at J, with 13 bases between. CDR3 amino acids: CASSTRSGTTEAFF. CDR3 in DNA: TGTGCCAGTAGTACCCGTTCCGGGACCACTGAAGCTTTCTTT.

The rearrangement links TRBV5-1 to TRBJ1-1, with D perhaps matching TRBD1 (5 bases). V was shortened by 4 bases and J by 10 bases, with 14 bases between the two germline ends. The germline CDR1 and CDR2 sequences are SGHRS and YFSETQ. This CDR3 is built from 12 residues. The CDR3 sequence is CASSDSFGGAFF. CDR3 DNA: TGCGCCAGCAGCGACTCCTTTGGGGGAGCTTTCTTT.

The table lists this clonotype with many counts. The J gene is TRBJ2-7, the V gene TRBV6-1; 7 nucleotides agree with TRBD1. Per the germline V gene, CDR1 is MNHNS and CDR2 is SASEGT. The CDR3 length is 15 residues. V gave up 7 bases and J gave up 3 bases; unmatched junction bases: 12. CDR3 residues: CASTPLRGQIYEQYF. The CDR3 nucleotides are TGTGCCAGCACCCCGTTGAGGGGGCAGATCTACGAGCAGTACTTC.

This clonotype was seen repeatedly, ten times or more. J is TRBJ1-6 and V is TRBV7-6; D unresolved. V lost 6 bases and J 6 bases, leaving 12 bases between the germline ends. The CDR3 has 14 residues. Germline V CDR1 and CDR2: SGHVS, FNYEAQ. In nucleotides, the CDR3 is TGTGCCAGCAGGGAGGGTTTTGGTAATTCACCCCTCCACTTT. The encoded protein is CASREGFGNSPLHF.

The chain couples TRBV9 to TRBJ1-4, with 10 bases aligning to TRBD1. The junction had 1 base not matched to a gene; V was cut back by 3 bases and J by 5 bases. Germline V CDR1 and CDR2: SGDLS, YYNGEE. The CDR3 runs 14 residues. The CDR3 sequence: CASSGGQGNEKLFF. The CDR3 nucleotides read TGTGCCAGCAGCGGGGGACAGGGGAATGAAAAACTGTTTTTT.

This clonotype was counted at least ten times. V usage is TRBV6-1 and J usage is TRBJ2-7; 7 bases fit TRBD1. V shed 6 bases, J shed 3 bases, and the junction held 5 bases outside the gene matches. Germline V gene lookup returns CDR1 MNHNS and CDR2 SASEGT. The length of the CDR3 is 13 residues. The CDR3 is CASSYAGGYEQYF. Written as DNA, the CDR3 is TGTGCCAGCAGCTATGCAGGGGGCTACGAGCAGTACTTC.

This clonotype was seen more than once but under ten times. The chain recombines TRBV20-1 with TRBJ2-6; the D is unclear. Trimming pared 6 bases from V and 1 base from J, leaving 16 bases between. The germline CDR1 and CDR2 sequences are DFQATT and SNEGSKA (reference sequence). The CDR3 contains 16 residues. CDR3 sequence (DNA): TGCAGTGCCACCTCCGGGCAAACGTCTGGGGCCAACGTCCTGACTTTC. This translates into CSATSGQTSGANVLTF.

The V and J genes are TRBV6-6 and TRBJ2-1, with D possibly TRBD2 on 6 matching bases. The CDR3 contains 12 residues. CDR1 and CDR2 from the germline V gene are MNHNY and SVGAGI (reference sequence). V lost 2 bases and J 7 bases, leaving 6 bases between the germline ends. DNA for the CDR3: TGTGCCAGCAGTTACGGGGGGAATGAGCAGTTCTTC. This translates into CASSYGGNEQFF.

This chain joins TRBV25-1 and TRBJ1-5, with D maybe TRBD1 (6 bases). CDR3 size: 13 residues. Germline V gene lookup returns CDR1 MGHDK and CDR2 SYGVNS. Trimming pared 5 bases from V and 7 bases from J, leaving 12 bases between. The CDR3 sequence is CASSRAGEQPQHF. In DNA, the CDR3 is TGTGCCAGCAGTAGGGCAGGGGAGCAGCCCCAGCATTTT.

The table lists this clonotype with a few counts. V usage is TRBV14 and J usage is TRBJ2-7, with D hard to call. With 1 base removed from V and 0 bases from J, the gap between germline ends came to 7 bases. CDR3 length: 14 amino acids. Germline-derived CDR1 and CDR2 are SGHDN and FVKESK. CDR3 nucleotides: TGTGCCAGCAGCCAAGGGGCTAGCTCCTACGAGCAGTACTTC. Its protein product is CASSQGASSYEQYF.

This clonotype has only one observation. CDR3 bases: TGTGCCATTCAAGTTACCCCCTGGGGGTCTGATCAGCCCCAGCATTTT. It is translated as CAIQVTPWGSDQPQHF. The J gene is TRBJ1-5, the V gene TRBV19, with a possible D match to TRBD1 (5 bases). The CDR3 runs 16 residues. The germline CDR1 and CDR2 sequences are LNHDA and SQIVND (reference sequence). Deletions cut 10 bases from V and 5 bases from J, with 24 bases between.

The chain is built from TRBV12-3 or TRBV12-4 and TRBJ1-2, with 8 bases identical to TRBD1. The CDR3 length is 16 residues. V was pared by 5 bases and J by 6 bases, with 14 bases of the junction left unmatched. This chain's CDR3 is CASSETTTGVADGYTF. Here the CDR3 DNA reads TGTGCCAGCAGTGAGACAACGACAGGGGTGGCTGATGGCTACACCTTC.

This clonotype was observed at least ten times. The J gene is TRBJ1-4, the V gene TRBV7-9, with D unresolved. The CDR3 length is 11 residues. Per germline, CDR1 SEHNR and CDR2 FQNEAQ (reference sequence). The V gene lost 1 base and the J gene lost 6 bases, with 0 bases spanning the gap. The CDR3 is CASSLDEKLFF. Written as DNA, the CDR3 is TGTGCCAGCAGCTTAGATGAAAAACTGTTTTTT.

This clonotype was observed a handful of times. The chain combines TRBV18 with TRBJ2-5, with a weak D call TRBD1 (5 bases). Germline assignment: CDR1 KGHSH and CDR2 LQKENI. The CDR3 length is 17 residues. Trimming took off 6 bases at V and 0 bases at J, with 20 bases between the two ends. For the CDR3, the DNA is TGTGCCAGCTCCTTCGCCGGACACGGAGAGTACCAAGAGACCCAGTACTTC. Residues: CASSFAGHGEYQETQYF.

In its sample, this clonotype was seen a few times. The chain recombines TRBV19 with TRBJ1-1; possible D gene TRBD1, 5 bases. This CDR3 is 18 amino acids long. Trimming took off 3 bases at V and 1 base at J, with 21 bases between the two ends. The germline CDR1 and CDR2 sequences are LNHDA and SQIVND (reference sequence). CDR3 sequence reads: CASSMFPLGDFGNTEAFF. The CDR3 coding sequence is TGTGCCAGTAGTATGTTTCCCCTAGGGGACTTCGGGAACACTGAAGCTTTCTTT.

This chain joins TRBV11-2 and TRBJ2-3; perhaps TRBD1 as D (6 bases). Germline V gene lookup returns CDR1 SGHAT and CDR2 FQNNGV. The CDR3 consists of 14 residues. The ends were cut back, 1 base at V and 14 bases at J, with 19 bases in the middle. The CDR3 reads CASSLGQGLPIGYF. The CDR3 region has the DNA TGTGCCAGCAGCTTAGGCCAGGGGCTCCCCATTGGGTATTTT.

DNA for the CDR3: TGTGCCAGCCGCTCCGGGACAGGGTTCTATGGCTACACCTTC. Translated, it gives CASRSGTGFYGYTF. The chain couples TRBV25-1 to TRBJ1-2; 9 nucleotides agree with TRBD1. Trimming removed 8 bases from V and 4 bases from J; junction bases left unmatched: 8. This CDR3 has 14 residues. CDR1 MGHDK and CDR2 SYGVNS come from the germline V gene.

This clonotype occurred many times. The chain combines TRBV20-1 with TRBJ1-5, with 8 positions matching TRBD1. Losses at the gene ends were 3 bases for V and 6 bases for J; bases not matched to a gene: 10. This CDR3 comprises 15 residues. CDR1 and CDR2 from the germline V gene are DFQATT and SNEGSKA (reference sequence). Written as DNA, the CDR3 is TGCAGTGCTAGTAACGACAGGGGACTAGGTCAGCCCCAGCATTTT. It codes for CSASNDRGLGQPQHF.

This clonotype was seen a handful of times. The V gene is TRBV6-2 or TRBV6-3, the J gene TRBJ2-2; 8 bases align to TRBD1. Germline values: CDR1 MNHEY, CDR2 SVGEGT. The CDR3 is made up of 17 amino acids. V was pared by 0 bases and J by 6 bases, with 9 bases of the junction left unmatched. Here the CDR3 reads CASSYSTVYRGAGELFF. The CDR3 DNA reads as TGTGCCAGCAGTTACTCAACAGTCTACAGGGGGGCCGGGGAGCTGTTTTTT.

The chain uses TRBV7-6 and TRBJ2-1; D possibly matches TRBD1 or TRBD2 (6 bases each). From germline, CDR1 is SGHVS and CDR2 FNYEAQ. The V gene lost 1 base and the J gene lost 2 bases, with 12 bases spanning the gap. This CDR3 spans 16 amino acids. CDR3 sequence reads: CASSLGWGAAYNEQFF. The DNA for the CDR3 is TGTGCCAGCAGCTTAGGATGGGGGGCGGCCTACAATGAGCAGTTCTTC.

This clonotype occurred many times. The genes are TRBV11-2 and TRBJ2-7; tentative D call: TRBD1 (5 bases). In germline, CDR1 is SGHAT, CDR2 FQNNGV. This CDR3 is 15 amino acids long. V shed 5 bases and J shed 4 bases, with 18 bases lying between them. The CDR3 reads CASSTPDGAQYEQYF. CDR3 DNA sequence: TGTGCCAGCAGCACACCCGATGGGGCCCAGTACGAGCAGTACTTC.

This clonotype has a count of ten or more. The V and J genes are TRBV6-2 or TRBV6-3 and TRBJ1-5; tentative D call: TRBD1 (5 bases). This CDR3 contains 14 residues. Germline assignment: CDR1 MNHEY and CDR2 SVGEGT. The V end lost 4 bases, the J end lost 5 bases, and 12 bases lay between the germline ends. The CDR3 sequence: CASSFPGIDQPQHF. DNA of the CDR3: TGTGCCAGCAGTTTCCCAGGGATCGATCAGCCCCAGCATTTT.

The chain has TRBV11-2 and TRBJ2-7; TRBD1 matches 12 bases. V gave up 5 bases and J gave up 1 base; unmatched junction bases: 6. The length of the CDR3 is 16 residues. The germline V gene has CDR1 SGHAT and CDR2 FQNNGV. CDR3 region: CASSPRDRGLSYEQYF. The CDR3 nucleotides are TGTGCCAGCAGCCCGAGGGACAGGGGGCTTTCCTACGAGCAGTACTTC.